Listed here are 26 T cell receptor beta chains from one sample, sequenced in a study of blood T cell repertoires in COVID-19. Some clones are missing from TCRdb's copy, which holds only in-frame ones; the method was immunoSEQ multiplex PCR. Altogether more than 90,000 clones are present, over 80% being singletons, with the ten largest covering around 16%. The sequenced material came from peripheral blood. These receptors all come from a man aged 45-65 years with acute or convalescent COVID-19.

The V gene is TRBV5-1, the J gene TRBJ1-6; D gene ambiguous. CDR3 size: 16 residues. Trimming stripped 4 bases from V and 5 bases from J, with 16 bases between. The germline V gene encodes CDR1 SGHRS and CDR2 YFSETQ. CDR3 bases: TGCGCCAGCAGCCCCTTCGGAGCCGAAAATAATTCACCCCTCCACTTT. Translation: CASSPFGAENNSPLHF.

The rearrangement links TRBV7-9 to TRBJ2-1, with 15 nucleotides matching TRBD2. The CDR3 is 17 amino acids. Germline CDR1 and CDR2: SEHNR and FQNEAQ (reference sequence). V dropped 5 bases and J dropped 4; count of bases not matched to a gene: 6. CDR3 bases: TGTGCCAGCAGCCCCAGGACTAGCGGGGGGGAATACAATGAGCAGTTCTTC. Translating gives CASSPRTSGGEYNEQFF. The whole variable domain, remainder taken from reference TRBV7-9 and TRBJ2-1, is DTGVSQNPRHKITKRGQNVTFRCDPISEHNRLYWYRQTLGQGPEFLTYFQNEAQLEKSRLLSDRFSAERPKGSFSTLEIQRTEQGDSAMYLCASSPRTSGGEYNEQFFGPGTRLTVL.

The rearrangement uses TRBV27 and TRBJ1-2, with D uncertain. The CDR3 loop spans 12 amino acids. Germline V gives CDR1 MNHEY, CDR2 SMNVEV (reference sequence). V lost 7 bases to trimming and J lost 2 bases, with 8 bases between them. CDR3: CASKAGNYGYTF. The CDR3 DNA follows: TGTGCCAGCAAGGCGGGGAACTATGGCTACACCTTC.

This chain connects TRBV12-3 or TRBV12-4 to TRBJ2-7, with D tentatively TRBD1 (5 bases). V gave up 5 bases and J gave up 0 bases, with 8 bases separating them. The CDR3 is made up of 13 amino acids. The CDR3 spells CASSGQASYEQYF. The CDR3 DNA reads TGTGCCAGCAGTGGACAAGCCTCCTACGAGCAGTACTTC.

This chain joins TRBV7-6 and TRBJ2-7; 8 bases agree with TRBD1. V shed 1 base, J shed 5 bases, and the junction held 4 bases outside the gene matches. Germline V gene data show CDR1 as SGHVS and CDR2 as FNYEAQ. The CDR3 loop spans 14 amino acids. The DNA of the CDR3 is TGTGCCAGCAGCTTAGATCCAGGGGGCAACGAGCAGTACTTC. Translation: CASSLDPGGNEQYF. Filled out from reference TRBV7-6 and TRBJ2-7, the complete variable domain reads GAGVSQSPRYKVTKRGQDVALRCDPISGHVSLYWYRQALGQGPEFLTYFNYEAQQDKSGLPNDRFSAERPEGSISTLTIQRTEQRDSAMYRCASSLDPGGNEQYFGPGTRLTVT.

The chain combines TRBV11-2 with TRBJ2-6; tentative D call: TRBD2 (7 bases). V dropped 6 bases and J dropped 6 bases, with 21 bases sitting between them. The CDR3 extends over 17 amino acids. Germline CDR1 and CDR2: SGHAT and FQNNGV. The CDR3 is CASSPQRGAPEANVLTF. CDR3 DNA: TGTGCCAGCAGTCCCCAACGGGGGGCCCCCGAGGCCAACGTCCTGACTTTC.

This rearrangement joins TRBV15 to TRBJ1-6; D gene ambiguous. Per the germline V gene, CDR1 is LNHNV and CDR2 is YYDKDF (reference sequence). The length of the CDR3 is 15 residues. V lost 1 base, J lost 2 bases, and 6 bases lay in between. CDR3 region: CATSRGATYNSPLHF. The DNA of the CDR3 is TGTGCCACCAGCAGAGGTGCTACCTATAATTCACCCCTCCACTTT.

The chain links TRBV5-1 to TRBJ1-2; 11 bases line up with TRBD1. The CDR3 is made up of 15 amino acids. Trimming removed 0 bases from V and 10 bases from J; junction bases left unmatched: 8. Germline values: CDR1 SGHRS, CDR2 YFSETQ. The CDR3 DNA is TGCGCCAGCAGCTTGGGGACAGGGGGCTTTTTAGTCTACACCTTC. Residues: CASSLGTGGFLVYTF.

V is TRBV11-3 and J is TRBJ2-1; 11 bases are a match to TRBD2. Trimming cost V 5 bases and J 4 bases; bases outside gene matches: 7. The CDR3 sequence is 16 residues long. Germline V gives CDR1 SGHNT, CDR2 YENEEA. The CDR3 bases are TGTGCCAGCAGCGCCCGACTAGCGGGGCAATACAATGAGCAGTTCTTC. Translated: CASSARLAGQYNEQFF.

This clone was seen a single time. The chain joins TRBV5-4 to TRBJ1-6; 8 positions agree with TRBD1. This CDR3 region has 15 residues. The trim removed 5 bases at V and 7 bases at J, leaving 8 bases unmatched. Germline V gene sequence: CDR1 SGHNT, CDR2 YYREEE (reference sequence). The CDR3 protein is CASSPDRGQNSPLHF. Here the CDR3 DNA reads TGTGCCAGCAGTCCCGACAGGGGTCAAAATTCACCCCTCCACTTT. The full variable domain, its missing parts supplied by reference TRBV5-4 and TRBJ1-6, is ETGVTQSPTHLIKTRGQQVTLRCSSQSGHNTVSWYQQALGQGPQFIFQYYREEENGRGNFPPRFSGLQFPNYSSELNVNALELDDSALYLCASSPDRGQNSPLHFGNGTRLTVT.

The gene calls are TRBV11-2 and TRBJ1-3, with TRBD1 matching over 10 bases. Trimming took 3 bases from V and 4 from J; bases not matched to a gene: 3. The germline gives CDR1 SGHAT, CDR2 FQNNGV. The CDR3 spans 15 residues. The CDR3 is CASSLRQGAGNTIYF. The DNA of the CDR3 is TGTGCCAGCAGCTTGAGACAGGGGGCAGGAAACACCATATATTTT.

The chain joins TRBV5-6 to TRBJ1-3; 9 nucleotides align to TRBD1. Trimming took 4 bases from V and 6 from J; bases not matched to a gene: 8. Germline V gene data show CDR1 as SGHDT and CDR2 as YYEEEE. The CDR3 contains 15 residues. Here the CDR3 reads CASSRPGTGKNTIYF. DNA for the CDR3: TGTGCCAGCAGCCGTCCCGGGACAGGGAAAAACACCATATATTTT. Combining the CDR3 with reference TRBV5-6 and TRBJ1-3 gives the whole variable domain DAGVTQSPTHLIKTRGQQVTLRCSPKSGHDTVSWYQQALGQGPQFIFQYYEEEERQRGNFPDRFSGHQFPNYSSELNVNALLLGDSALYLCASSRPGTGKNTIYFGEGSWLTVV.

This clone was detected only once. The CDR3 DNA reads as TGTGCCAGCTCATCGCGGACAGGGGGCAATTCACCCCTCCACTTT. Residues: CASSSRTGGNSPLHF. This chain connects TRBV18 to TRBJ1-6; 11 nucleotides match TRBD1. The CDR3 has 15 residues. Germline V gene lookup returns CDR1 KGHSH and CDR2 LQKENI. J was trimmed by 7 bases and V by 5 bases; bases with no gene match: 4.

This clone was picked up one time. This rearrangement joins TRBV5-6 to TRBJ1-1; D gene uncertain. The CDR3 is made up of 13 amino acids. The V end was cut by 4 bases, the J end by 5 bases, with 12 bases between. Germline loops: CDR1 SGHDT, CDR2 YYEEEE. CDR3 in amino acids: CASSKVGRTEAFF. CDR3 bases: TGTGCCAGCAGCAAAGTTGGGCGAACTGAAGCTTTCTTT.

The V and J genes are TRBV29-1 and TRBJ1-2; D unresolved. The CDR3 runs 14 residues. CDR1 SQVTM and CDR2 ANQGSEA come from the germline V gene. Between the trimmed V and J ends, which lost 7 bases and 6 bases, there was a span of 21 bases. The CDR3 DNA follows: TGCAGCGCCGTGGAGGGCTTGAGTTCTAATGGCTACACCTTC. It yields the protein CSAVEGLSSNGYTF. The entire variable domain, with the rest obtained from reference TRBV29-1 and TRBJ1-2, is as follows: SAVISQKPSRDICQRGTSLTIQCQVDSQVTMMFWYRQQPGQSLTLIATANQGSEATYESGFVIDKFPISRPNLTFSTLTVSNMSPEDSSIYLCSAVEGLSSNGYTFGSGTRLTVV.

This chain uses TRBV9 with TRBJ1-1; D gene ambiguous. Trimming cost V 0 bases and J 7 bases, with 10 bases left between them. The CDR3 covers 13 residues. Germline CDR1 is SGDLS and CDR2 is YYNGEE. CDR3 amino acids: CASSVVSTGEAFF. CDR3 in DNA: TGTGCCAGCAGCGTAGTGAGTACGGGTGAAGCTTTCTTT.

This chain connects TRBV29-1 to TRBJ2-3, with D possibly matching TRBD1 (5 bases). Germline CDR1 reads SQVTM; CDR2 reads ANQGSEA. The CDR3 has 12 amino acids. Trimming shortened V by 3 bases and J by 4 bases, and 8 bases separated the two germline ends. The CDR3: CSVDTGADTQYF. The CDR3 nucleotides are TGCAGCGTTGATACAGGAGCAGATACGCAGTATTTT.

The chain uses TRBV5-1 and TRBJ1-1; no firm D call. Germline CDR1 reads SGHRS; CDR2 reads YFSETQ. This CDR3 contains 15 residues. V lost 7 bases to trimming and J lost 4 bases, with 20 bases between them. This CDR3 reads CASANSGVAGTEAFF. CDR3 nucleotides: TGCGCCAGCGCCAACTCTGGGGTTGCGGGCACTGAAGCTTTCTTT.

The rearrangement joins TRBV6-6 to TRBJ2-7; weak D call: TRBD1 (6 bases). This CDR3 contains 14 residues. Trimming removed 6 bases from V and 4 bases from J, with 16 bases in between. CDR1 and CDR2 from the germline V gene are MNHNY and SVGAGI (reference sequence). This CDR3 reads CASSLQGYWYEQYF. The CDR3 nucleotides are TGTGCCAGCAGCCTACAGGGCTATTGGTACGAGCAGTACTTC.

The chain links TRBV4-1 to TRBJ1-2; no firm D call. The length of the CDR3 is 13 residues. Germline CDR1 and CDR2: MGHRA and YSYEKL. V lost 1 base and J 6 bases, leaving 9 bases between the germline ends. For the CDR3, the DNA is TGCGCCAGCAGCCAAGCGTCCTCGGATGGCTACACCTTC. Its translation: CASSQASSDGYTF.

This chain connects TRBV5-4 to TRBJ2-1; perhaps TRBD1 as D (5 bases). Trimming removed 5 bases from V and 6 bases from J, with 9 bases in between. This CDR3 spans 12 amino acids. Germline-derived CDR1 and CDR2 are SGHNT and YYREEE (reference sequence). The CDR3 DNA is TGTGCCAGCAGTATTACAGGCAATGAGCAGTTCTTC. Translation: CASSITGNEQFF.

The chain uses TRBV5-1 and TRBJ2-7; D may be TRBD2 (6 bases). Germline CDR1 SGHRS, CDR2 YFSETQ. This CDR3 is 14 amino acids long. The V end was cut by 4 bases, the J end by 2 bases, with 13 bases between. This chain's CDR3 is CASSREVKPYEQYF. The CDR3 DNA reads TGCGCCAGCAGCAGGGAGGTCAAGCCCTACGAGCAGTACTTC.

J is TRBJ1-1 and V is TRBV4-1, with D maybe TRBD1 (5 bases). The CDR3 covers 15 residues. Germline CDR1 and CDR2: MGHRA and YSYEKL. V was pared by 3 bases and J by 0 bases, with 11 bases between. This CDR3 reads CASSHQRTLNTEAFF. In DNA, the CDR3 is TGCGCCAGCAGCCATCAACGGACACTGAACACTGAAGCTTTCTTT.

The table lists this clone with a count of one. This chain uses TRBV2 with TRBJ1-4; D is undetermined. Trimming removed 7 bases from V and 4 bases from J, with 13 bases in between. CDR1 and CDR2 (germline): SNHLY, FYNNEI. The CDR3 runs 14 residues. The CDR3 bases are TGTGCCAGCATCCGAGACGGAGGTAATGAAAAACTGTTTTTT. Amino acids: CASIRDGGNEKLFF.

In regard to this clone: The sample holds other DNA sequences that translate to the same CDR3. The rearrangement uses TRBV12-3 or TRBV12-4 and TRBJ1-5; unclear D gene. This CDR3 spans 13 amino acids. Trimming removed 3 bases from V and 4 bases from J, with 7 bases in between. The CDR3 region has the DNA TGTGCCAGCAGTTTGACGGGGAATCAGCCCCAGCATTTT. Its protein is CASSLTGNQPQHF.

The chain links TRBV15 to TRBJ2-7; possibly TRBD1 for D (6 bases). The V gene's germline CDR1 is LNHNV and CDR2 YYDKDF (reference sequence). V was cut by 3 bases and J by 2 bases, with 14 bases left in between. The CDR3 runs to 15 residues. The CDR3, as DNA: TGTGCCACCAGCAGCTCCTCAGGACAGCCCTACGAGCAGTACTTC. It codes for CATSSSSGQPYEQYF.